These T cell receptor beta chains were read from a single sample in a study of OX40 agonist ivuxolimab in advanced cancers. TCRdb's table, derived via immunoSEQ multiplex PCR, lists solely in-frame clones and lacks some. The top ten clones hold about 25% of a sample with 20,000 to 30,000 clones, about four fifths of them seen once. The starting material was CD4+ or CD8+ T cells sorted from blood, obtained in a trial of the OX40 agonist ivuxolimab. The source of these receptors is an adult with an advanced solid tumor such as melanoma, head and neck, liver or kidney cancer. Both conserved end residues are part of each CDR3. D genes are given only for firm matches. The size field is filled for only some rows; it gives once, few, many or a size class.

j_call: TRBJ1-2; v_call: TRBV5-6; d_call: NA; clone_size: NA; cdr3_nt: TGTGCCAGCAGCTTGGCCGCGGACGGTGGAGAAGGCTACACCTTC; cdr3_aa: CASSLAADGGEGYTF
j_call: TRBJ2-3; v_call: TRBV4-1; d_call: TRBD2; clone_size: NA; cdr3_nt: TGCGCCAGCAGCCAAGAAACAAGCGGGGGGATTAGCACAGATACGCAGTATTTT; cdr3_aa: CASSQETSGGISTDTQYF
j_call: TRBJ2-6; v_call: TRBV19; d_call: TRBD2; clone_size: NA; cdr3_nt: TGTGCCAGTTACTTAGGGAGGGACCTCTTCTCTGGGGCCAACGTCCTGACTTTC; cdr3_aa: CASYLGRDLFSGANVLTF
j_call: TRBJ1-1; v_call: TRBV9; d_call: NA; clone_size: NA; cdr3_nt: TGTGCCAGCAGCGTTAGAACAGGGATGGAAGCTTTCTTT; cdr3_aa: CASSVRTGMEAFF
j_call: TRBJ2-7; v_call: TRBV27; d_call: NA; clone_size: NA; cdr3_nt: TGTGCCAGCAGTATATATTCAGGCAGCTCCTACGAGCAGTACTTC; cdr3_aa: CASSIYSGSSYEQYF
j_call: TRBJ2-1; v_call: TRBV9; d_call: NA; clone_size: NA; cdr3_nt: TGTGCCAGCAGCGTAGGGCCCTCAACGGCTCCAGGGGATGAGCAGTTCTTC; cdr3_aa: CASSVGPSTAPGDEQFF
j_call: TRBJ2-6; v_call: TRBV6-1; d_call: NA; clone_size: NA; cdr3_nt: TGTGCCAGCAGACGACAGACCTCTGGGGCCAACGTCCTGACTTTC; cdr3_aa: CASRRQTSGANVLTF
j_call: TRBJ2-1; v_call: TRBV4-2; d_call: NA; clone_size: few; cdr3_nt: TGTGCCAGCAGCCAACCTCTCGGATCGGCCCGGGATGAGCAGTTCTTC; cdr3_aa: CASSQPLGSARDEQFF
j_call: TRBJ1-2; v_call: TRBV11-2; d_call: NA; clone_size: NA; cdr3_nt: TGTGCCAGCAGCTTAGATCCTTTTAACTATGGCTACACCTTC; cdr3_aa: CASSLDPFNYGYTF
j_call: TRBJ2-1; v_call: TRBV7-8; d_call: NA; clone_size: NA; cdr3_nt: TGTGCCAGCAGCCAAGGGGCAGTTTCGGGAGCCAATGAGCAGTTCTTC; cdr3_aa: CASSQGAVSGANEQFF
j_call: TRBJ1-1; v_call: TRBV9; d_call: NA; clone_size: few; cdr3_nt: TGTGCCAGCAGCGAGGGGACCAGCCAAGCTTTCTTT; cdr3_aa: CASSEGTSQAFF
j_call: TRBJ2-3; v_call: TRBV14; d_call: NA; clone_size: few; cdr3_nt: TGTGCCAGCAGCCTACCGAGGCACACAGATACGCAGTATTTT; cdr3_aa: CASSLPRHTDTQYF
j_call: TRBJ1-2; v_call: TRBV5-8; d_call: NA; clone_size: NA; cdr3_nt: TGTGCCAGCACCCTTTCCGGCCGGGGGGACTATGGCTACACCTTC; cdr3_aa: CASTLSGRGDYGYTF
j_call: TRBJ2-7; v_call: TRBV7-6; d_call: NA; clone_size: NA; cdr3_nt: TGTGCCAGCACAGGGATTTACGAGCAGTACTTC; cdr3_aa: CASTGIYEQYF
j_call: TRBJ2-1; v_call: TRBV9; d_call: TRBD1; clone_size: NA; cdr3_nt: TGTGCCAGCAGCCTACTCGGACAGGGTTACTACAATGAGCAGTTCTTC; cdr3_aa: CASSLLGQGYYNEQFF
j_call: TRBJ2-1; v_call: TRBV4-1; d_call: TRBD2; clone_size: few; cdr3_nt: TGCGCCAGCAGCCTCGACCCGGGACTAGGATCCGATTACAATGAGCAGTTCTTC; cdr3_aa: CASSLDPGLGSDYNEQFF